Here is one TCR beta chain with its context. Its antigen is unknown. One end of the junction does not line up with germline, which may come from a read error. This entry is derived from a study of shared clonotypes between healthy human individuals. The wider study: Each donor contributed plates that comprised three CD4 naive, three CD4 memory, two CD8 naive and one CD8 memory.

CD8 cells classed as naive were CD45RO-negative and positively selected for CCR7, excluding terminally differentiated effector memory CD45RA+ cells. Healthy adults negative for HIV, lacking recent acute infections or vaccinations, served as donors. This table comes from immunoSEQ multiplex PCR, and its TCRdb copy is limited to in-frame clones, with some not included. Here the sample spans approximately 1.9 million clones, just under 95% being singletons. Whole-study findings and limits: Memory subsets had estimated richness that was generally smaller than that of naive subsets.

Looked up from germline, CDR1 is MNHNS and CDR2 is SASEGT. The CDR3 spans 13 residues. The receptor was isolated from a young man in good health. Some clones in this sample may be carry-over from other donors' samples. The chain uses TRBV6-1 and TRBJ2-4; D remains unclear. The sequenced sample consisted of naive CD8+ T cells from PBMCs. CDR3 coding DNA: TGTGCCAGCAGTGAAAATCTTACTGGACGTTCGGACTTC. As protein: CASSENLTGRSDF.